This TCR beta chain was sequenced during a study of Graves' ophthalmopathy and Graves' hyperthyroidism. The sample holds many counts of this clonotype. Its target is unknown. The CDR3 end shows no conserved phenylalanine or tryptophan, and so a read error is likely. Germline assignment: CDR1 SQVTM and CDR2 ANQGSEA. The CDR3 is 15 residues long. Trimming took 5 bases from V and 3 from J; bases not matched to a gene: 11. General observations from the study: A 13-signature model separated ophthalmopathy from stable hyperthyroidism, 85% to 90% sensitivity, 81.08% specificity.

Patients in the hyperthyroidism group, adults aged 18 to 65, were newly diagnosed, under 2 months' duration. Excluded were patients with other autoimmune diseases, uncontrolled infections, pregnancy or lactation. CDR3 regions of TCR beta were amplified from RNA transcripts. Investigators did first-round RT-PCR with HTBI primers, then second-round multiplex PCR. TCRdb independently ran MiXCR on the multiplex PCR reads; one entry per CDR3 protein. The sample includes 560,000 or so distinct CDR3 sequences, under 45% of them seen just once. V and J are TRBV29-1 and TRBJ2-7; 9 bases align to TRBD2. The receptor comes from an adult man with Graves' hyperthyroidism. Sequenced material: peripheral blood or thyroid tissue (not recorded which). CDR3 sequence (DNA): TGCAGCGTTCTTGGGGTTGGACTAGCGAACTACGAGCAGTACCTC. Protein: CSVLGVGLANYEQYL.